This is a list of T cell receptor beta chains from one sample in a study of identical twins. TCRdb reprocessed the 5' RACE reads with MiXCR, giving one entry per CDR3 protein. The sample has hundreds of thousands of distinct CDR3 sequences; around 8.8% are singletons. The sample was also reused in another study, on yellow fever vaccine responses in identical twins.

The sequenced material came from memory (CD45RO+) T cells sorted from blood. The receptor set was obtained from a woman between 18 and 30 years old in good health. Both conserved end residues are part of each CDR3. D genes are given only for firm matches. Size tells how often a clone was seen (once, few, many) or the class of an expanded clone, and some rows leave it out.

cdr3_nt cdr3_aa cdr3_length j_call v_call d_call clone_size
TGCAGTACCTATCGCGGGGGGGCAAGCACAGATACGCAGTATTTT CSTYRGGASTDTQYF 15 TRBJ2-3 TRBV20-1 TRBD2 -
TGCAGTGCTAGAGGAGGGGCTTCAGACAATGAGCAGTTCTTC CSARGGASDNEQFF 14 TRBJ2-1 TRBV20-1 - -
TGTGCCAGCAGTTTAGCGACAGGCACTGAAGCTTTCTTT CASSLATGTEAFF 13 TRBJ1-1 TRBV12-3/TRBV12-4 - few
TGTGCCAGCAGCGCTCCATCTGGGGGGGGCACCGGGGAGCTGTTTTTT CASSAPSGGGTGELFF 16 TRBJ2-2 TRBV4-2 TRBD2 -
TGTGCCAGCAGCTGGGACATGAACACTGAAGCTTTCTTT CASSWDMNTEAFF 13 TRBJ1-1 TRBV7-9 - few
TGCAGTGCTAGAGATGCGGGAACTAATGAAAAACTGTTTTTT CSARDAGTNEKLFF 14 TRBJ1-4 TRBV20-1 - many
TGTGCCAGCAGTTACCTAGCGGGAGGGCCTCAAGATACGCAGTATTTT CASSYLAGGPQDTQYF 16 TRBJ2-3 TRBV25-1 TRBD2 few
TGTGCCAGCAGCTTAGCGCGGCTAGCGGGAGTTTACGAGCAGTACTTC CASSLARLAGVYEQYF 16 TRBJ2-7 TRBV7-2 TRBD2 few
TGTGCCACCAGTGACCCTAGCGGGGGGTACAATGAGCAGTTCTTC CATSDPSGGYNEQFF 15 TRBJ2-1 TRBV24-1 TRBD2 few
TGCAGTGCTAGGGGTGCGGGGGGCCAAGAGACCCAGTACTTC CSARGAGGQETQYF 14 TRBJ2-5 TRBV20-1 TRBD2 many
TGTGCCAGCAGCTTAGGTCCCAGCGCCTACGAGCAGTACTTC CASSLGPSAYEQYF 14 TRBJ2-7 TRBV11-1 - few
TGTGCCAGCAGTTTCTCCCCTCCACAGGTCCGGGACACTGAAGCTTTCTTT CASSFSPPQVRDTEAFF 17 TRBJ1-1 TRBV12-3/TRBV12-4 - many
TGTGCCAGCAGCGAGACAGGGGGCAATCAGCCCCAGCATTTT CASSETGGNQPQHF 14 TRBJ1-5 TRBV9 TRBD1 many
TGCGCCAGCAGCCTTGGACAGGGTGGATCAGATACGCAGTATTTT CASSLGQGGSDTQYF 15 TRBJ2-3 TRBV5-1 TRBD1 many
TGTGCCAGCAGCCCGGAAAAAGGACTTAGTCGAGAGACCCAGTACTTC CASSPEKGLSRETQYF 16 TRBJ2-5 TRBV3-1 - -
TGTGCCAGCAGTTACGGCGGGGGGCCTTCGAACACCGGGGAGCTGTTTTTT CASSYGGGPSNTGELFF 17 TRBJ2-2 TRBV6-5 TRBD2 few
TGTGCCAGCAGCCCCCAAGGGGGTACCGGGGGGGCTTACAATGAGCAGTTCTTC CASSPQGGTGGAYNEQFF 18 TRBJ2-1 TRBV7-6 TRBD2 -
TGTGCCAGCAGCTTGGGTCTTGGGGGGAATGACGAGCAGTACTTC CASSLGLGGNDEQYF 15 TRBJ2-7 TRBV5-6 - few
TGTGCCAGCAGGGACAGCTCATTCGCAGTAGCCCAGGGCTACACCTTC CASRDSSFAVAQGYTF 16 TRBJ1-2 TRBV6-1 - many
TGCGCCAGCAGCCGAGCGGGAGGGCTTATTCAGTTCTTC CASSRAGGLIQFF 13 TRBJ2-1 TRBV4-1 TRBD2 many
TGCAGTGCTAGCCCGGGACAGATGTATGGCTACACCTTC CSASPGQMYGYTF 13 TRBJ1-2 TRBV20-1 TRBD1 many
TGCGCCAGCAGCTTGGGTGGGGCCAACGTCCTGACTTTC CASSLGGANVLTF 13 TRBJ2-6 TRBV12-3/TRBV12-4 - many
TGCGCCAGCCCCCTTCGAGGGCAGGAACGGTTCTTC CASPLRGQERFF 12 TRBJ2-1 TRBV23-1 - -
TGTGCCAGCACCAAGATAGGGTCCGATACGCAGTATTTT CASTKIGSDTQYF 13 TRBJ2-3 TRBV28 - few
TGTGCCAGCAGCTTAGTTCGTCGTCTGGAATGGGATACGCAGTATTTT CASSLVRRLEWDTQYF 16 TRBJ2-3 TRBV7-9 - many
TGTGCCAGCAGCCCCAGGACTAGCGGCAATGAGCAGTTCTTC CASSPRTSGNEQFF 14 TRBJ2-1 TRBV9 TRBD2 many
TGTGCCAGCAGTTTACGTGAAGGAGAGGCTCAGCCCCAGCATTTT CASSLREGEAQPQHF 15 TRBJ1-5 TRBV28 - -
TGTGCCAGCAGCTTAGTTCTAGCGGGTAACTACAATGAGCAGTTCTTC CASSLVLAGNYNEQFF 16 TRBJ2-1 TRBV7-9 TRBD2 -
TGTGCCAGCAGGGGAAAGGCTAAGCAGTTCTTC CASRGKAKQFF 11 TRBJ2-1 TRBV28 - -
TGCGCCAGCAGCACGGGACTAGAGGGCGGAGAGCAGTTCTTC CASSTGLEGGEQFF 14 TRBJ2-1 TRBV5-1 TRBD2 many
TGTGCCAGCAGCCAAGAGGGGCGGCGAAACACTGAAGCTTTCTTT CASSQEGRRNTEAFF 15 TRBJ1-1 TRBV3-1 - few
TGCGCCAGCAGCTTGGAAACTCCGGGACAGTTAGCTTTT CASSLETPGQLAF 13 TRBJ2-3 TRBV5-1 TRBD1 many
TGCGCCAGCAGCTCCGGACTAAGCAATGAGCAGTTCTTC CASSSGLSNEQFF 13 TRBJ2-1 TRBV5-1 - many
TGTGCCAGCAGCGTCCCGGGCGCTGAAGCTTTCTTT CASSVPGAEAFF 12 TRBJ1-1 TRBV9 - -
TGTGCCACCAGTGGACAATCCAACACCGGGGAGCTGTTTTTT CATSGQSNTGELFF 14 TRBJ2-2 TRBV24-1 - few
TGCAGTGCTTCCGGACTAGCGGTATACGAGCAGTACTTC CSASGLAVYEQYF 13 TRBJ2-7 TRBV20-1 TRBD2 many
TGTGCCAGCACTATAGCCATTTACACTGAAGCTTTCTTT CASTIAIYTEAFF 13 TRBJ1-1 TRBV28 - -
TGCGCCAGCAGCCCTGGACAGGGTTACTACACCTTC CASSPGQGYYTF 12 TRBJ1-2 TRBV5-1 TRBD1 many
TGTGCCAGCAGTCCCGGGACAGGGGGCCGCTATGGCTACACCTTC CASSPGTGGRYGYTF 15 TRBJ1-2 TRBV12-3/TRBV12-4 TRBD1 -
TGTGCCAGCGGGAATAGCGGAGCTAGCACAGATACGCAGTATTTT CASGNSGASTDTQYF 15 TRBJ2-3 TRBV7-9 - -